Below, 19 T cell receptor beta chains from the same sample are listed, as sequenced in a study of CXCR3-negative and CXCR3-positive naive CD8 T cells. Study results and caveats: Comparison of naive cells showed more hydrophobic TRB CDR3s in CXCR3-positive than in CXCR3-negative naive cells.

These receptors have no known antigen. Libraries of TRB cDNA were made by 5' RACE and carried UMIs. TCRdb re-called the 5' RACE reads; every CDR3 protein appears as one record, without DNA. Its table lists under 150,000 distinct CDR3 sequences. Input material: naive CXCR3+ CD8+ T cells from blood. Subset: CD45RO-CCR7+CD27+CD95- naive CD8+ T cells expressing CXCR3 (TNR3+). All receptors derive from a human donor in good health. Some clones in this sample may be carry-over from other donors' samples.

The chain combines TRBV7-2 with TRBJ2-7. The CDR3 spans 11 residues. From germline, CDR1 is SGHTA and CDR2 FQGNSA. The CDR3 here is CASSLADEQYF.

This chain links TRBV19 with TRBJ2-2. The CDR3 extends over 16 amino acids. Germline assignment: CDR1 LNHDA and CDR2 SQIVND (reference sequence). This chain's CDR3 is CASSIDPFSNTGELFF.

The V gene is TRBV14, the J gene TRBJ1-2; TCRdb's assignment of TRBD1 cannot be checked, as there is no DNA. This CDR3 contains 14 residues. Germline lookup yields CDR1 SGHDN and CDR2 FVKESK. The CDR3 region is CASSRTTPLWGYTF.

This chain joins TRBV18 and TRBJ1-1; TCRdb calls TRBD1, which cannot be checked without DNA. This CDR3 has 18 amino acids. CDR1 KGHSH and CDR2 LQKENI come from the germline V gene. CDR3 loop: CASSPETAPGGRNTEAFF.

The V gene is TRBV28, the J gene TRBJ2-1; the TCRdb D gene call, TRBD2, has no DNA to confirm it. The CDR3 is 17 amino acids. Germline CDR1 is MDHEN and CDR2 is SYDVKM. CDR3: CASSFEGTSGFYNEQFF.

The V gene is TRBV4-1, the J gene TRBJ1-1; without DNA, the TCRdb call of TRBD1 cannot be checked. This CDR3 comprises 14 residues. In germline, CDR1 is MGHRA, CDR2 YSYEKL. The CDR3 reads CASSKRDRGTEAFF.

The chain links TRBV11-2 to TRBJ2-7; TCRdb picks TRBD2, but there is no DNA to check that call. The CDR3 consists of 12 residues. CDR1 SGHAT and CDR2 FQNNGV come from the germline V gene. CDR3 protein: CASSPSSDEQYF. Full variable domain (missing parts from reference TRBV11-2 and TRBJ2-7): EAGVAQSPRYKIIEKRQSVAFWCNPISGHATLYWYQQILGQGPKLLIQFQNNGVVDDSQLPKDRFSAERLKGVDSTLKIQPAKLEDSAVYLCASSPSSDEQYFGPGTRLTVT.

The J gene is TRBJ2-2, the V gene TRBV5-1. CDR1 and CDR2 from the germline V gene are SGHRS and YFSETQ. The CDR3 is 13 amino acids. This CDR3 reads CASSGSNTGELFF.

The chain is built from TRBV7-9 and TRBJ2-7. Germline CDR1 and CDR2: SEHNR and FQNEAQ (reference sequence). The CDR3 is made up of 13 amino acids. CDR3 sequence reads: CASSFAGIYEQYF. Looking up the rest from reference TRBV7-9 and TRBJ2-7 gives the full variable domain: DTGVSQNPRHKITKRGQNVTFRCDPISEHNRLYWYRQTLGQGPEFLTYFQNEAQLEKSRLLSDRFSAERPKGSFSTLEIQRTEQGDSAMYLCASSFAGIYEQYFGPGTRLTVT.

The genes are TRBV12-3 or TRBV12-4 and TRBJ2-7; the D call of TRBD1 rests on TCRdb alone, since no DNA is present to check it. The CDR3 contains 15 residues. The CDR3 here is CASSLGTGTYYEQYF.

V gene TRBV11-1 combines with J gene TRBJ2-3; absent DNA, TCRdb's TRBD1 call cannot be checked. This CDR3 is built from 13 residues. Germline loops: CDR1 SGHAT, CDR2 FQDESV (reference sequence). CDR3: CASGFVPGDTQYF.

The gene calls are TRBV11-2 and TRBJ2-5. The CDR3 has 12 amino acids. Germline CDR1 is SGHAT and CDR2 is FQNNGV. This chain's CDR3 is CASSRQQETQYF.

The chain uses TRBV24-1 and TRBJ2-1; the TCRdb call, TRBD1, lacks DNA for checking. The germline gives CDR1 KGHDR, CDR2 SFDVKD. The CDR3 has 14 residues. CDR3 region: CATSDLEPGSEQFF.

The J gene is TRBJ2-1, the V gene TRBV28. This CDR3 region has 17 residues. CDR1 is MDHEN and CDR2 is SYDVKM in the germline V gene. This chain's CDR3 is CASSLVVLQSSYNEQFF.

The rearrangement links TRBV11-2 to TRBJ2-2; TCRdb calls TRBD2, which cannot be checked without DNA. The CDR3 is made up of 16 amino acids. From germline, CDR1 is SGHAT and CDR2 FQNNGV. The CDR3 loop reads CASSSTGGGFGGELFF.

The CDR3 loop reads CASSPPSGGSYEQYF. The chain joins TRBV13 to TRBJ2-7; the D call of TRBD2 rests on TCRdb alone, since no DNA is present to check it. CDR1 and CDR2 (germline): PRHDT, FYEKMQ (reference sequence). The CDR3 contains 15 residues.

CDR3: CASSQDAGREPGELFF. V usage is TRBV4-3 and J usage is TRBJ2-2; TCRdb proposes TRBD2, but this gene call is untestable without DNA. Germline CDR1 is LGHNA and CDR2 is YSLEER. The CDR3 loop spans 16 amino acids.

The V and J genes are TRBV12-3 or TRBV12-4 and TRBJ1-2. The CDR3 spans 12 residues. The CDR3 sequence: CAIGGRRDGYTF.

The chain is built from TRBV7-3 and TRBJ2-1; TCRdb indicates TRBD1, and absent DNA this call remains unverified. The CDR3 has 14 residues. Germline assignment: CDR1 SGHTA and CDR2 FQGTGA. CDR3 sequence: CASSFGISRSEQFF. The full variable domain, completed using reference TRBV7-3 and TRBJ2-1, is GAGVSQTPSNKVTEKGKYVELRCDPISGHTALYWYRQSLGQGPEFLIYFQGTGAADDSGLPNDRFFAVRPEGSVSTLKIQRTERGDSAVYLCASSFGISRSEQFFGPGTRLTVL.